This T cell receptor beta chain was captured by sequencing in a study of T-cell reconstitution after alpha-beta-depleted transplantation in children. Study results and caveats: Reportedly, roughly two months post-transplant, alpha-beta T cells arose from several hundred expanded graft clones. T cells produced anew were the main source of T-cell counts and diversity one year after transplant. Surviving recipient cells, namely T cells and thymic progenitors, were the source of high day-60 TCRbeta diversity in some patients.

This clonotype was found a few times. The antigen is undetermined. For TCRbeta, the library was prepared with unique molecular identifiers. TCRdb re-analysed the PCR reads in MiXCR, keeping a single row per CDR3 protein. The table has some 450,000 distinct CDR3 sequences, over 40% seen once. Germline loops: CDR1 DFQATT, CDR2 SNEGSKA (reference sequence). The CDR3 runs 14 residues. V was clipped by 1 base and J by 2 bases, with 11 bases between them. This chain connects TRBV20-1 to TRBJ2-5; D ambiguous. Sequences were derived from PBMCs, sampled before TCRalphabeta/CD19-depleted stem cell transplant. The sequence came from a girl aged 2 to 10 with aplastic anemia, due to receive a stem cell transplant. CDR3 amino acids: CSARGAAKQETQYF. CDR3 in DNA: TGCAGTGCTAGAGGCGCGGCGAAACAAGAGACCCAGTACTTC.